The present TCR beta chain was sequenced within a study of technical replicates of blood from a few donors. The assay was immunoSEQ multiplex PCR, and TCRdb's table has in-frame clones only and misses some. The table lists 98,000 or so clones, about 95% of them singletons. Germline CDR1 is SQVTM and CDR2 is ANQGSEA. This CDR3 region has 15 residues. The ends lost 8 bases at V and 0 bases at J; junction bases unmatched: 8. The V call is TRBV29-1, the J call TRBJ2-3, with 10 nucleotides matching TRBD2. The clonotype originates from a human donor in good health. Sequencing used T cells isolated from PBMCs. The DNA of the CDR3 is TGCAGCCGGACTAGCGGTAAAAAAAGCACAGATACGCAGTATTTT. This sequence encodes CSRTSGKKSTDTQYF.